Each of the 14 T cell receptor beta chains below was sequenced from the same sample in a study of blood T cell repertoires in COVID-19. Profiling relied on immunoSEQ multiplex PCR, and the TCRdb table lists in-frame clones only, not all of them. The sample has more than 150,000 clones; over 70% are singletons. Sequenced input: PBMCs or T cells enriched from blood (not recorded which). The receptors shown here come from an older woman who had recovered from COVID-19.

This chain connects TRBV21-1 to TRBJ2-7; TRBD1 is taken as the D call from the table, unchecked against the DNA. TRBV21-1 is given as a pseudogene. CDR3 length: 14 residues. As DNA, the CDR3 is TGTGCCAGCAGCAACCAGAATTTTACAGGCGAGCAGTACTTC. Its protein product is CASSNQNFTGEQYF.

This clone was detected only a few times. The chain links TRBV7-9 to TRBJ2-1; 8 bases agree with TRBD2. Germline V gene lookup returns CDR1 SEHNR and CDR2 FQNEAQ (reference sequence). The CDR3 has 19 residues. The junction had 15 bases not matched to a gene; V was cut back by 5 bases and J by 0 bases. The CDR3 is CASSPRAALAGSSYNEQFF. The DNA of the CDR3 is TGTGCCAGCAGCCCCAGAGCGGCTTTAGCGGGAAGCTCCTACAATGAGCAGTTCTTC.

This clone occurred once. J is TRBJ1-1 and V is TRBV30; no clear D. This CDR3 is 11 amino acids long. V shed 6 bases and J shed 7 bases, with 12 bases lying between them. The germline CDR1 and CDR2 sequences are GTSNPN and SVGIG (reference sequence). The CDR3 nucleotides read TGTGCCTGCCGGGAACAGATTGAAGCTTTCTTT. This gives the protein CACREQIEAFF.

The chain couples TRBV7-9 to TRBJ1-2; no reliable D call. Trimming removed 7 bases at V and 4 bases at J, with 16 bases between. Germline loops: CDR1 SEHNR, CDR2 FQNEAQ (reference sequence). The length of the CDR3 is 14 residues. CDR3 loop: CASTLAGLSYGYTF. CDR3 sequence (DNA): TGTGCCAGCACCCTGGCAGGCCTCAGCTATGGCTACACCTTC.

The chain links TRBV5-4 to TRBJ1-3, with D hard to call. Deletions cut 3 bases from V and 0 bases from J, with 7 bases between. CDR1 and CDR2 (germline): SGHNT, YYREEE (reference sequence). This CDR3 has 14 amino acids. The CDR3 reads CASSSYSSGNTIYF. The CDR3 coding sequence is TGTGCCAGCAGCTCTTACAGCTCTGGAAACACCATATATTTT.

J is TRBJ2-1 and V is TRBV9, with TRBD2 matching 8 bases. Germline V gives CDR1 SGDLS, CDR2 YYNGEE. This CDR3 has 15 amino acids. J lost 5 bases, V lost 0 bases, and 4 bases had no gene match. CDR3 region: CASSVVTSGHNEQFF. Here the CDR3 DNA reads TGTGCCAGCAGCGTAGTAACTAGCGGACACAATGAGCAGTTCTTC.

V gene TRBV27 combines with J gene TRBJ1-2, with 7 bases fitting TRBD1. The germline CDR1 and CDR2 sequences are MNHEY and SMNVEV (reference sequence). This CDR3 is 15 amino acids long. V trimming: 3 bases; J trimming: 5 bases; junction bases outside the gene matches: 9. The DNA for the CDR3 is TGTGCCAGCAGTTTCTCGGCAGGGGGTCATTATGGCTACACCTTC. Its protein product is CASSFSAGGHYGYTF.

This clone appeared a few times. The CDR3 bases are TGTGCCAGCAGCTTAGTGGAGGAGTCACCCCTCCACTTT. It yields the protein CASSLVEESPLHF. V usage is TRBV7-8 and J usage is TRBJ1-6; D is undetermined. From germline, CDR1 is SGHVS and CDR2 FQNEAQ. The CDR3 contains 13 residues. Trimming stripped 1 base from V and 10 bases from J, with 8 bases between.

CDR3 residues: CASSPVGEQFF. DNA for the CDR3: TGTGCCAGCAGCCCCGTCGGTGAGCAGTTCTTC. The chain couples TRBV2 to TRBJ2-1; no clear D gene. The CDR3 totals 11 residues. V was clipped by 6 bases and J by 9 bases, with 9 bases between them. CDR1 and CDR2 from the germline V gene are SNHLY and FYNNEI.

The CDR3 sequence: CASSPFLNQPQHF. CDR3 nucleotide sequence: TGTGCCAGCAGCCCTTTCCTCAATCAGCCCCAGCATTTT. The chain has TRBV3-1 (or the pseudogene TRBV3-2) and TRBJ1-5; no definite D call. The CDR3 has 13 amino acids. V gave up 4 bases and J gave up 3 bases, with 7 bases separating them. Germline assignment: CDR1 LGHDT and CDR2 YNNKEL (reference sequence).

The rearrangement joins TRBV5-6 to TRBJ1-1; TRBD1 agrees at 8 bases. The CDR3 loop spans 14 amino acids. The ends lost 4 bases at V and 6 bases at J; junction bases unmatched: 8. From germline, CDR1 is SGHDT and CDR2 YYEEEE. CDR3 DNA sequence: TGTGCCAGCAGCCCTACAGGGGGGAAGGCTGAAGCTTTCTTT. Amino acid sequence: CASSPTGGKAEAFF.

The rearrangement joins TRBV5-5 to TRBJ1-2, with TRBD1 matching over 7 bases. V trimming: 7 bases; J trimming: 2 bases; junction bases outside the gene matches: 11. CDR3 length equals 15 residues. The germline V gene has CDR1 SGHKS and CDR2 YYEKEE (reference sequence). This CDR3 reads CASGPDRSLNYGYTF. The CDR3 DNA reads TGTGCCAGCGGCCCGGACAGGTCTCTAAACTATGGCTACACCTTC.

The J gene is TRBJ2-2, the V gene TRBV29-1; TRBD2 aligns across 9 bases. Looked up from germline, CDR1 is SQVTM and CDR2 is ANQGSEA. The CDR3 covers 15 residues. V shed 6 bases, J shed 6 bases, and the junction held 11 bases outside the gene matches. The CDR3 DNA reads TGCAGCGTGGAACTAGCGGGCAGGCTGCCCGGGGAGCTGTTTTTT. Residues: CSVELAGRLPGELFF.

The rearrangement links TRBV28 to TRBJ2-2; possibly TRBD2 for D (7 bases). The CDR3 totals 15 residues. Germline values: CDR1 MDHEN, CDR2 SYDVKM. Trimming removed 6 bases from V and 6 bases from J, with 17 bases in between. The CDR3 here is CASSLAGALAGELFF. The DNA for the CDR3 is TGTGCCAGCAGCCTGGCGGGGGCTTTGGCCGGGGAGCTGTTTTTT. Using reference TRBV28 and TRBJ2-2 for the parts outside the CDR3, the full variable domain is DVKVTQSSRYLVKRTGEKVFLECVQDMDHENMFWYRQDPGLGLRLIYFSYDVKMKEKGDIPEGYSVSREKKERFSLILESASTNQTSMYLCASSLAGALAGELFFGEGSRLTVL.